These 16 T cell receptor beta chains were sequenced from one sample in a study of CD8 T cells in ankylosing spondylitis. Each CDR3 protein is one row after TCRdb ran MiXCR on the 5' RACE reads. This sample has about 340,000 distinct CDR3 sequences, with about 14% found just once. The sequenced material came from blood, either unsorted or a sorted T cell fraction (not recorded which). These receptors came from a male donor with ankylosing spondylitis or in good health (not recorded which).

This clonotype occurred a few times. V usage is TRBV3-1 and J usage is TRBJ2-7; D is possibly TRBD1 (6 bases). This CDR3 has 13 amino acids. The V gene lost 1 base and the J gene lost 7 bases, with 11 bases spanning the gap. Per the germline V gene, CDR1 is LGHDT and CDR2 is YNNKEL (reference sequence). CDR3 sequence: CASSQAQGREQYF. The CDR3 nucleotides are TGTGCCAGCAGCCAAGCTCAGGGGCGGGAGCAGTACTTC.

The chain employs TRBV6-1 and TRBJ1-5; no reliable D call. V was pared by 8 bases and J by 0 bases, with 14 bases between. This CDR3 spans 15 amino acids. CDR1 and CDR2 from the germline V gene are MNHNS and SASEGT. In DNA, the CDR3 is TGTGCCAGCTGGGGTCGAGATCGTAGCAATCAGCCCCAGCATTTT. Translation gives CASWGRDRSNQPQHF.

This clonotype was observed a handful of times. The J gene is TRBJ2-3, the V gene TRBV15; D remains unclear. CDR3 length: 12 residues. The V gene's germline CDR1 is LNHNV and CDR2 YYDKDF (reference sequence). The V and J ends lost 2 bases and 5 bases respectively, with 5 bases between them. CDR3 nucleotide sequence: TGTGCCACCAGCAGAATTGAAGATACGCAGTATTTT. Translation: CATSRIEDTQYF.

This clonotype was picked up many times. The rearrangement links TRBV19 to TRBJ2-2; D uncertain. Germline lookup yields CDR1 LNHDA and CDR2 SQIVND (reference sequence). The V and J ends lost 3 bases and 0 bases respectively, with 2 bases between them. The CDR3 is 13 residues long. This chain's CDR3 is CASSIANTGELFF. CDR3 DNA: TGTGCCAGTAGTATCGCGAACACCGGGGAGCTGTTTTTT.

The rearrangement links TRBV27 to TRBJ2-5; no clear D gene. Germline V gives CDR1 MNHEY, CDR2 SMNVEV (reference sequence). Trimming stripped 5 bases from V and 1 base from J, with 20 bases between. The CDR3 length is 17 residues. This CDR3 reads CASSPWPSNRFQETQYF. CDR3 nucleotide sequence: TGTGCCAGCAGTCCTTGGCCGAGCAATCGGTTCCAAGAGACCCAGTACTTC.

The V gene is TRBV5-5, the J gene TRBJ1-1; D not resolved. The CDR3 is 14 residues long. Germline V gene sequence: CDR1 SGHKS, CDR2 YYEKEE (reference sequence). V was trimmed by 2 bases and J by 3 bases, leaving 11 bases between them. The CDR3 coding sequence is TGTGCCAGCAGCTTTAGTACATCGGACACTGAAGCTTTCTTT. Translating it yields CASSFSTSDTEAFF.

This rearrangement joins TRBV3-1 to TRBJ2-5; 9 bases align to TRBD2. V trimming: 0 bases; J trimming: 7 bases; junction bases outside the gene matches: 9. The length of the CDR3 is 16 residues. In germline, CDR1 is LGHDT, CDR2 YNNKEL (reference sequence). DNA for the CDR3: TGTGCCAGCAGCCAAGATAAACTAGCGGGCCGAGGGACCCAGTACTTC. It encodes CASSQDKLAGRGTQYF.

V is TRBV20-1 and J is TRBJ1-1; weak D call: TRBD1 (5 bases). The CDR3 runs to 14 residues. Germline V gene lookup returns CDR1 DFQATT and CDR2 SNEGSKA (reference sequence). V was clipped by 3 bases and J by 7 bases, with 18 bases between them. The CDR3 DNA reads as TGCAGTGCTAGGCCGGTCGGGTGGGACCGTGAAGCTTTCTTT. This sequence encodes CSARPVGWDREAFF.

This clonotype came up many times. The V call is TRBV10-3, the J call TRBJ1-1; D is unclear. This CDR3 contains 14 residues. V was trimmed by 7 bases and J by 1 base, leaving 13 bases between them. The V gene's germline CDR1 is ENHRY and CDR2 SYGVKD. In nucleotides, the CDR3 is TGTGCCATCAAAGTTGAGGGTAAGAACACTGAAGCTTTCTTT. Its translation: CAIKVEGKNTEAFF.

The chain joins TRBV5-6 to TRBJ2-5; a weak D match, TRBD2 (5 bases). The CDR3 extends over 14 amino acids. The V gene lost 3 bases and the J gene lost 1 base, with 10 bases spanning the gap. Germline CDR1 reads SGHDT; CDR2 reads YYEEEE. The CDR3 DNA reads as TGTGCCAGCAGCTCGACGGGATTCCAAGAGACCCAGTACTTC. It is translated as CASSSTGFQETQYF.

This clonotype came up many times. The V gene is TRBV12-3 or TRBV12-4, the J gene TRBJ2-4, with 7 nucleotides matching TRBD2. The J segment lost 0 bases and the V segment lost 1 base, leaving 3 bases of the junction unmatched. This CDR3 is 16 amino acids long. The CDR3 sequence is CASSLEGGGAKNIQYF. CDR3 in DNA: TGTGCCAGCAGTTTAGAAGGCGGGGGAGCCAAAAACATTCAGTACTTC.

This clonotype has at least ten counts. The chain joins TRBV29-1 to TRBJ1-1, with D possibly being TRBD1 (6 bases). Trimming took off 3 bases at V and 4 bases at J, with 15 bases between the two ends. This CDR3 region has 14 residues. The germline V gene encodes CDR1 SQVTM and CDR2 ANQGSEA. CDR3 DNA sequence: TGCAGCGTTGATGGGGCAGGGGCATCCACTGAAGCTTTCTTT. This codes for CSVDGAGASTEAFF.

The chain links TRBV12-5 to TRBJ1-1; D gene ambiguous. The CDR3 contains 13 residues. CDR1 is LGHNT, CDR2 FRNRAP, per germline. V dropped 1 base and J dropped 0 bases, with 3 bases sitting between them. CDR3 loop: CASGLEMNTEAFF. The CDR3 nucleotides are TGTGCTAGTGGTTTGGAGATGAACACTGAAGCTTTCTTT.

This clonotype was counted at least ten times. This sequence joins TRBV5-1 and TRBJ2-3, with a weak D call TRBD2 (5 bases). Trimming removed 4 bases at V and 0 bases at J, with 12 bases between. The germline V gene encodes CDR1 SGHRS and CDR2 YFSETQ. This CDR3 comprises 15 residues. CDR3 residues: CASSKDGDSTDTQYF. The CDR3 DNA reads TGCGCCAGCAGCAAGGACGGGGATAGCACAGATACGCAGTATTTT.

The chain couples TRBV7-8 to TRBJ2-3, with D hard to call. CDR3 length: 15 residues. V was pared by 1 base and J by 3 bases, with 11 bases between. Per the germline V gene, CDR1 is SGHVS and CDR2 is FQNEAQ. The CDR3 DNA reads as TGTGCCAGCAGCTTAGGAGCCCTGAGGACAGATACGCAGTATTTT. Translation gives CASSLGALRTDTQYF.

This clonotype was picked up a small number of times. The CDR3: CASSLYRVENSPLHF. The CDR3 coding sequence is TGTGCCAGCAGTTTGTACAGGGTCGAGAATTCACCCCTCCACTTT. The V gene is TRBV27, the J gene TRBJ1-6, with a tentative D call TRBD1 (6 bases). The germline V gene has CDR1 MNHEY and CDR2 SMNVEV (reference sequence). The CDR3 covers 15 residues. V lost 3 bases to trimming and J lost 7 bases, with 13 bases between them.